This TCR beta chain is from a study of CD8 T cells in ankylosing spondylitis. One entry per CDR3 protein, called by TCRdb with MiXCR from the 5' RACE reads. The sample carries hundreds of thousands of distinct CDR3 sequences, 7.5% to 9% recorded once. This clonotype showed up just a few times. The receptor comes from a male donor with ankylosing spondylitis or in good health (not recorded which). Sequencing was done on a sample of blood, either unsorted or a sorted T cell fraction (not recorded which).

CDR3 in amino acids: CASSLSTGFAYNSPLHF. The CDR3 coding sequence is TGTGCCAGCAGTTTATCAACAGGGTTCGCCTATAATTCACCCCTCCACTTT. The V and J genes are TRBV27 and TRBJ1-6, with D perhaps matching TRBD1 (6 bases). From germline, CDR1 is MNHEY and CDR2 SMNVEV (reference sequence). V lost 0 bases, J lost 2 bases, and 11 bases lay in between. The CDR3 extends over 17 amino acids.